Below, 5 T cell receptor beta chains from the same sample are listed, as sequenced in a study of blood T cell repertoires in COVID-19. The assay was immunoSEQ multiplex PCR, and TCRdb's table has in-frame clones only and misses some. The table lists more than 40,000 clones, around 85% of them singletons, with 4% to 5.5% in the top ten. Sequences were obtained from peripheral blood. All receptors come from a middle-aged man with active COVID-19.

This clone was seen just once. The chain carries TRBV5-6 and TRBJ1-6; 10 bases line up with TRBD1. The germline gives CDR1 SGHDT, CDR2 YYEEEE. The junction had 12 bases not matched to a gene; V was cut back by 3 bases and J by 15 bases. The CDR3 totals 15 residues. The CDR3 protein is CASSSSSGTGVFLHF. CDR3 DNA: TGTGCCAGCAGCTCATCTTCCGGGACAGGGGTCTTCCTCCACTTT.

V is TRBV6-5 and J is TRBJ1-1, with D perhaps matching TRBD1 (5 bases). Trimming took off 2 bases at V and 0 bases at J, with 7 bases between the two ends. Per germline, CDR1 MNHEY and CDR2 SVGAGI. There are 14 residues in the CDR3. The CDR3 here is CASSYGGVNTEAFF. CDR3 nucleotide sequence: TGTGCCAGCAGTTACGGAGGGGTGAACACTGAAGCTTTCTTT.

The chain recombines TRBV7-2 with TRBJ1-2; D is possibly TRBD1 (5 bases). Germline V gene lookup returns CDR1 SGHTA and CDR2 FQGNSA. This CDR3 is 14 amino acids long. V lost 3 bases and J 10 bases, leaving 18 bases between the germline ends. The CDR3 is CASSFSGGALDYTF. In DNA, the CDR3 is TGTGCCAGCAGCTTTTCGGGTGGGGCGTTAGACTACACCTTC.

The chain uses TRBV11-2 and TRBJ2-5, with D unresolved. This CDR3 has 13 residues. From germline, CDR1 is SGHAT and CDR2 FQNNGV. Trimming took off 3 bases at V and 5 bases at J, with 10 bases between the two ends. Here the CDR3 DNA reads TGTGCCAGCAGCTTTGAGTTGGTGGAGACCCAGTACTTC. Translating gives CASSFELVETQYF.

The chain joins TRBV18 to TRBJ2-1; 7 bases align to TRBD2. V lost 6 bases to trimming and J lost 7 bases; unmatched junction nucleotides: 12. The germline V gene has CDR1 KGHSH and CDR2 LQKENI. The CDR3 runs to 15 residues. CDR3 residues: CASSRDYRNTNEQFF. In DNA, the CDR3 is TGTGCCAGCTCGCGGGACTACCGAAACACTAATGAGCAGTTCTTC.